The 9 T cell receptor beta chains presented below share a single source sample, sequenced in a study of blood T cell repertoires in COVID-19. The protocol was immunoSEQ multiplex PCR, while the TCRdb copy is restricted to in-frame clones and leaves out a portion. The table shows about 140,000 clones, with about 90% occurring only once. The specimen was peripheral blood. Every receptor here comes from a man in his forties or fifties with active or convalescent COVID-19.

CDR3 region: CASSPTRGRGYSNQPQHF. As DNA, the CDR3 is TGTGCCAGTAGTCCCACCCGCGGCAGGGGGTATAGCAATCAGCCCCAGCATTTT. The genes are TRBV19 and TRBJ1-5, with TRBD1 matching 7 bases. Germline V gene lookup returns CDR1 LNHDA and CDR2 SQIVND (reference sequence). V was clipped by 5 bases and J by 0 bases; unmatched bases: 13. This CDR3 spans 18 amino acids. The variable domain in full, completed from reference TRBV19 and TRBJ1-5, reads DGGITQSPKYLFRKEGQNVTLSCEQNLNHDAMYWYRQDPGQGLRLIYYSQIVNDFQKGDIAEGYSVSREKKESFPLTVTSAQKNPTAFYLCASSPTRGRGYSNQPQHFGDGTRLSIL.

J is TRBJ1-5 and V is TRBV19; 7 bases agree with TRBD1. The CDR3 is made up of 13 amino acids. CDR1 is LNHDA and CDR2 is SQIVND in the germline V gene (reference sequence). The ends lost 5 bases at V and 9 bases at J; junction bases unmatched: 7. Written as DNA, the CDR3 is TGTGCCAGTAGTCAAGGACAGGCTCGGCCCCAGCATTTT. Protein product: CASSQGQARPQHF.

V and J are TRBV18 and TRBJ2-7; TRBD2 aligns across 13 bases. The germline gives CDR1 KGHSH, CDR2 LQKENI. V lost 4 bases and J lost 0; bases outside the gene matches: 3. The CDR3 is 16 residues long. This chain's CDR3 is CASSRGTSGTSYEQYF. The CDR3 region has the DNA TGTGCCAGCTCACGGGGGACTAGCGGGACCTCCTACGAGCAGTACTTC.

The V gene is TRBV5-1, the J gene TRBJ1-2, with D maybe TRBD1 (5 bases). Germline V gives CDR1 SGHRS, CDR2 YFSETQ. V was cut by 4 bases and J by 6 bases, with 19 bases left in between. CDR3 size: 15 residues. CDR3 protein: CASSQSSGRGDGYTF. DNA of the CDR3: TGCGCCAGCAGCCAATCCTCAGGGAGGGGAGATGGCTACACCTTC.

The rearrangement links TRBV29-1 to TRBJ1-4; D gene uncertain. CDR1 and CDR2 from the germline V gene are SQVTM and ANQGSEA. This CDR3 comprises 11 residues. DNA of the CDR3: TGCAACGTCCCTCAAGCATCCAAACTGTTTTTT. Protein product: CNVPQASKLFF. The whole variable domain, filled in from reference TRBV29-1 and TRBJ1-4, reads SAVISQKPSRDICQRGTSLTIQCQVDSQVTMMFWYRQQPGQSLTLIATANQGSEATYESGFVIDKFPISRPNLTFSTLTVSNMSPEDSSIYLCNVPQASKLFFGSGTQLSVL.

The V call is TRBV19, the J call TRBJ1-5, with a possible D match to TRBD1 (5 bases). Germline CDR1 is LNHDA and CDR2 is SQIVND (reference sequence). This CDR3 comprises 14 residues. With 5 bases removed from V and 0 bases from J, the gap between germline ends came to 8 bases. CDR3 sequence reads: CASSQGYSNQPQHF. In DNA, the CDR3 is TGTGCCAGTAGTCAGGGTTATAGCAATCAGCCCCAGCATTTT. The complete variable domain, with remaining parts taken from reference TRBV19 and TRBJ1-5, reads DGGITQSPKYLFRKEGQNVTLSCEQNLNHDAMYWYRQDPGQGLRLIYYSQIVNDFQKGDIAEGYSVSREKKESFPLTVTSAQKNPTAFYLCASSQGYSNQPQHFGDGTRLSIL.

V is TRBV7-2 and J is TRBJ2-7, with TRBD1 matching over 10 bases. Unmatched junction bases numbered 4, after V lost 4 bases and J lost 4 bases. Germline CDR1 reads SGHTA; CDR2 reads FQGNSA. The CDR3 is 14 amino acids. CDR3 DNA sequence: TGTGCCAGCAGCTCGCAGGGACAGGGGTACGAGCAGTACTTC. The encoded protein is CASSSQGQGYEQYF.

The rearrangement links TRBV18 to TRBJ2-5; the D gene is possibly TRBD2 (5 bases). The CDR3 runs 13 residues. Per the germline V gene, CDR1 is KGHSH and CDR2 is LQKENI. V lost 0 bases and J 3 bases, leaving 5 bases between the germline ends. The CDR3 DNA sequence: TGTGCCAGCTCACCACCGGAGGAAGAGACCCAGTACTTC. The encoded protein is CASSPPEEETQYF.

The gene calls are TRBV6-6 and TRBJ1-1; D might be TRBD1 (5 bases). The germline V gene encodes CDR1 MNHNY and CDR2 SVGAGI (reference sequence). The V gene lost 0 bases and the J gene lost 0 bases, with 5 bases spanning the gap. There are 14 residues in the CDR3. The CDR3 DNA is TGTGCCAGCAGTTACTCGACAGTGAACACTGAAGCTTTCTTT. Amino acids: CASSYSTVNTEAFF.